A single sample is the source of the 13 T cell receptor beta chains below, sequenced in a study of CD8+ T cells in alopecia areata. Treatment meaning: oral pan-JAK inhibitor, 5-10 mg twice daily. Extracted RNA was reverse transcribed, and the resulting cDNA served as sequencing template. Assay: immunoSEQ multiplex PCR; the TCRdb copy retains only in-frame clones and omits some. The sample has nearly 200,000 clones, roughly 64% seen once. The specimen was CD4+ T cells sorted from blood, collected at week 24, from a patient treated with tofacitinib. Receptors were obtained from a human donor with alopecia areata.

This chain joins TRBV29-1 and TRBJ1-1; 7 bases line up with TRBD1. Germline V gene sequence: CDR1 SQVTM, CDR2 ANQGSEA. J gave up 5 bases and V 4 bases, and 7 bases lay outside the gene matches. The CDR3 is 13 residues long. As DNA, the CDR3 is TGCAGCGTTGGCCCTGACAGGGAAACTGAAGCTTTCTTT. It specifies CSVGPDRETEAFF.

This chain joins TRBV7-2 and TRBJ1-4; TRBD1 might be the D (6 bases). V was trimmed by 6 bases and J by 5 bases, leaving 13 bases between them. Per the germline V gene, CDR1 is SGHTA and CDR2 is FQGNSA. The CDR3 covers 14 residues. CDR3 amino acids: CASRTTGLNEKLFF. The CDR3 DNA reads as TGTGCCAGCAGGACGACAGGACTGAATGAAAAACTGTTTTTT.

The chain recombines TRBV10-3 with TRBJ2-1; D unclear. The CDR3 is made up of 16 amino acids. CDR1 and CDR2 (germline): ENHRY, SYGVKD. The V end lost 0 bases, the J end lost 3 bases, and 12 bases lay between the germline ends. This CDR3 is CAISESWRMNYNEQFF. The CDR3 DNA reads TGTGCCATCAGTGAGTCTTGGCGGATGAACTACAATGAGCAGTTCTTC.

This chain joins TRBV2 and TRBJ2-3; no clear D. Germline CDR1 reads SNHLY; CDR2 reads FYNNEI. The CDR3 spans 15 residues. The V gene lost 5 bases and the J gene lost 2 bases, with 14 bases spanning the gap. CDR3 in amino acids: CASSFLPVLTDTQYF. CDR3 in DNA: TGTGCCAGCAGTTTTTTACCGGTCCTCACAGATACGCAGTATTTT.

The V gene is TRBV30, the J gene TRBJ2-2; 8 bases are a match to TRBD1. After removal of 3 bases from V and 8 bases from J, the junction contained 8 bases not matched to a gene. In germline, CDR1 is GTSNPN, CDR2 SVGIG (reference sequence). The CDR3 is 14 residues long. In DNA form, the CDR3 reads TGTGCCTGGAGAAGGACAGGGACGAGAGGGGAGCTGTTTTTT. Translated, it gives CAWRRTGTRGELFF.

The J gene is TRBJ2-7, the V gene TRBV19, with D maybe TRBD2 (6 bases). The V gene's germline CDR1 is LNHDA and CDR2 SQIVND (reference sequence). The CDR3 sequence is 12 residues long. V was pared by 8 bases and J by 3 bases, with 11 bases between. The CDR3 DNA is TGTGCCAGTGGGGGGAGCTACTACGAGCAGTACTTC. This sequence encodes CASGGSYYEQYF.

The chain combines TRBV30 with TRBJ2-3, with 8 bases lining up with TRBD1. J gave up 5 bases and V 3 bases, and 10 bases lay outside the gene matches. The CDR3 length is 15 residues. The germline V gene encodes CDR1 GTSNPN and CDR2 SVGIG (reference sequence). Here the CDR3 DNA reads TGTGCCTGGAGGTACTCCAGGGGGCGAGGAGATACGCAGTATTTT. Translated: CAWRYSRGRGDTQYF.

The chain is built from TRBV9 and TRBJ2-7, with 7 bases identical to TRBD1. The germline V gene encodes CDR1 SGDLS and CDR2 YYNGEE. This CDR3 contains 14 residues. V lost 0 bases, J lost 5 bases, and 5 bases stayed unmatched. CDR3 DNA sequence: TGTGCCAGCAGCGTAGGAGGGGGCGGGCACGAGCAGTACTTC. Translating gives CASSVGGGGHEQYF.

The V call is TRBV6-6, the J call TRBJ1-1; D ambiguous. Deletions cut 0 bases from V and 1 base from J, with 6 bases between. CDR3 size: 14 residues. Germline CDR1 MNHNY, CDR2 SVGAGI (reference sequence). The CDR3 is CASSYSTQNTEAFF. CDR3 bases: TGTGCCAGCAGTTACTCGACGCAGAACACTGAAGCTTTCTTT.

This clone showed up just a few times. This chain uses TRBV5-6 with TRBJ1-5; a weak D match, TRBD1 (6 bases). V was pared by 7 bases and J by 2 bases, with 13 bases between. The CDR3 consists of 14 residues. The V gene's germline CDR1 is SGHDT and CDR2 YYEEEE. CDR3 loop: CASGNREGNQPQHF. In DNA form, the CDR3 reads TGTGCCAGCGGCAACAGGGAAGGCAATCAGCCCCAGCATTTT.

The J gene is TRBJ2-2, the V gene TRBV5-1; TRBD2 might be the D (6 bases). The CDR3 covers 14 residues. CDR1 SGHRS and CDR2 YFSETQ come from the germline V gene. Trimming stripped 5 bases from V and 3 bases from J, with 11 bases between. The DNA of the CDR3 is TGCGCCAGCAGACCCCCGGGGGACACCGGGGAGCTGTTTTTT. It codes for CASRPPGDTGELFF.

This chain connects TRBV5-1 to TRBJ2-6; no reliable D call. Trimming shortened V by 7 bases and J by 2 bases, and 10 bases separated the two germline ends. Germline-derived CDR1 and CDR2 are SGHRS and YFSETQ. This CDR3 spans 14 amino acids. For the CDR3, the DNA is TGCGCCAGCTATGGCCTCGCTGGGGCCAACGTCCTGACTTTC. The encoded protein is CASYGLAGANVLTF.

This clone was seen a handful of times. The chain has TRBV7-8 and TRBJ2-1, with TRBD2 matching over 12 bases. The CDR3 consists of 17 residues. Germline CDR1 SGHVS, CDR2 FQNEAQ. After removal of 5 bases from V and 1 base from J, the junction contained 6 bases not matched to a gene. In DNA, the CDR3 is TGTGCCAGCAGCGGAAGGACTAGCGGGACTTCCTACAATGAGCAGTTCTTC. Translation gives CASSGRTSGTSYNEQFF.